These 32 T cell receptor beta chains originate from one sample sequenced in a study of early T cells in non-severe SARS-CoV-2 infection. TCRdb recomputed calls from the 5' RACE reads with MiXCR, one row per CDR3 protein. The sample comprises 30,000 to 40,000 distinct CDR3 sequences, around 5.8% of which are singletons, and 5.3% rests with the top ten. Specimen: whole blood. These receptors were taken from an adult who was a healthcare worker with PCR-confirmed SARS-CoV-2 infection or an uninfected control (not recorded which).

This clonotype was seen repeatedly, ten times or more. CDR3 amino acids: CASSSTGDRAYSYEQYV. The CDR3 DNA sequence: TGTGCCAGCAGCTCAACAGGTGACAGGGCATACTCCTACGAGCAGTACGTC. This chain uses TRBV11-1 with TRBJ2-7; TRBD1 agrees at 7 bases. The CDR3 spans 17 residues. Unmatched junction bases numbered 12, after V lost 4 bases and J lost 0 bases. Germline lookup yields CDR1 SGHAT and CDR2 FQDESV (reference sequence).

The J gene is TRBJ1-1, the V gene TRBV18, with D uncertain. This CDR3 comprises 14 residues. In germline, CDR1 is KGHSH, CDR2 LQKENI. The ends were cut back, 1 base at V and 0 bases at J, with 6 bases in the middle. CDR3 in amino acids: CASSPLIVNTEAFF. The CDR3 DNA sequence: TGTGCCAGCTCACCACTTATCGTGAACACTGAAGCTTTCTTT.

The CDR3 coding sequence is TGTGCCTACCTTCTCACAGATACGCAGTATTTT. It yields the protein CAYLLTDTQYF. The genes are TRBV30 and TRBJ2-3; D remains unclear. V dropped 7 bases and J dropped 2 bases, with 7 bases sitting between them. CDR1 is GTSNPN and CDR2 is SVGIG in the germline V gene (reference sequence). CDR3 length: 11 amino acids.

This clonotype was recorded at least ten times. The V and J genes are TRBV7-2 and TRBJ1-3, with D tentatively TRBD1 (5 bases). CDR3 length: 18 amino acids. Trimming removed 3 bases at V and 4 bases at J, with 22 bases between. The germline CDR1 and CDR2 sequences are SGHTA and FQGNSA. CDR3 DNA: TGTGCCAGCAGCTTGGCCTTCGGTGGGGGAACGAGGGGAAACACCATATATTTT. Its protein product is CASSLAFGGGTRGNTIYF.

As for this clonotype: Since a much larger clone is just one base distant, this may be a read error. CDR3 sequence reads: CSASRGTEAYF. In DNA form, the CDR3 reads TGCAGTGCAAGTAGGGGCACTGAAGCTTACTTT. The V gene is TRBV20-1, the J gene TRBJ1-1; TRBD1 is a possible D gene (5 bases). Germline V gene sequence: CDR1 DFQATT, CDR2 SNEGSKA (reference sequence). The CDR3 loop spans 11 amino acids.

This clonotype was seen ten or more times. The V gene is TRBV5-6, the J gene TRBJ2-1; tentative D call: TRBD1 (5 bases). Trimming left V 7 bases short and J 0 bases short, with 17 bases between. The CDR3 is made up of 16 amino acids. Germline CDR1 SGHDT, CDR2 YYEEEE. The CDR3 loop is CASDNGQGSSYNEQFF. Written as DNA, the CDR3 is TGTGCCAGCGACAACGGGCAGGGAAGCTCCTACAATGAGCAGTTCTTC.

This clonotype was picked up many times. Here the CDR3 reads CSASDPGQGFETQYF. The CDR3 nucleotides are TGCAGTGCTAGTGACCCGGGACAGGGATTCGAGACCCAGTACTTC. V is TRBV20-1 and J is TRBJ2-5; 9 bases line up with TRBD1. CDR1 and CDR2 (germline): DFQATT, SNEGSKA (reference sequence). Germline trimming cut 3 bases from V and 5 bases from J; bases unmatched to any gene: 10. The CDR3 sequence is 15 residues long.

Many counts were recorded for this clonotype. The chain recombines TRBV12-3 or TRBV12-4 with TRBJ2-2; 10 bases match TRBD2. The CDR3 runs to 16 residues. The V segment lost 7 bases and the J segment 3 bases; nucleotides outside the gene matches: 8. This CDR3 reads CASTQREGPDTGELFF. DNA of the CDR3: TGTGCCAGCACCCAGCGGGAGGGCCCGGACACCGGGGAGCTGTTTTTT.

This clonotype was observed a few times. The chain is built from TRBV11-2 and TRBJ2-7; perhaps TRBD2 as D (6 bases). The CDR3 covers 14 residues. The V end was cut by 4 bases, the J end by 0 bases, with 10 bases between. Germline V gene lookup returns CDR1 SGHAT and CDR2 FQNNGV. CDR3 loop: CASSSLANSYEQYF. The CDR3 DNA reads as TGTGCCAGCAGCTCGCTAGCGAACTCCTACGAGCAGTACTTC.

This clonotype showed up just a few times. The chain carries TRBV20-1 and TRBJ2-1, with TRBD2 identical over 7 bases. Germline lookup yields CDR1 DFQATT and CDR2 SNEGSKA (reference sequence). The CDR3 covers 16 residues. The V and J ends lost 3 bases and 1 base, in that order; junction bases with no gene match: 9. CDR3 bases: TGCAGTGCTAGCCGACTAGCAGGAGGATCCTACAATGAGCAGTTCTTC. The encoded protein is CSASRLAGGSYNEQFF.

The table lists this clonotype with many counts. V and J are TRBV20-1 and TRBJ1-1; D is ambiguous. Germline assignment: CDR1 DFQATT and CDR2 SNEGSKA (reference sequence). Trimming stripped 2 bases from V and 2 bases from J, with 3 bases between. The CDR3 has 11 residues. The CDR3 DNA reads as TGCAGTGCTAGATATAACACTGAAGCTTTCTTT. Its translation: CSARYNTEAFF.

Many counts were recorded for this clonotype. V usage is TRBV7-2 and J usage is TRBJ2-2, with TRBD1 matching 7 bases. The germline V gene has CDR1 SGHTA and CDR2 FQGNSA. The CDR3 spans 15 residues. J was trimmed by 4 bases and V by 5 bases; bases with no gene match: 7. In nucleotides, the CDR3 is TGTGCCAGCAGCCGATCTACAGGGGTCACCGGGGAGCTGTTTTTT. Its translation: CASSRSTGVTGELFF.

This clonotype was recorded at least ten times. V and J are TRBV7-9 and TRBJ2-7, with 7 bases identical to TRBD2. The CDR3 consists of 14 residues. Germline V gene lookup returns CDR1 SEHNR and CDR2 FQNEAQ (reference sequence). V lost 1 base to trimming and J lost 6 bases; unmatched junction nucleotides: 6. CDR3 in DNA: TGTGCCAGCAGCTTAGGGGGAGGGGCGGCCGAGCAGTACGTC. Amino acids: CASSLGGGAAEQYV.

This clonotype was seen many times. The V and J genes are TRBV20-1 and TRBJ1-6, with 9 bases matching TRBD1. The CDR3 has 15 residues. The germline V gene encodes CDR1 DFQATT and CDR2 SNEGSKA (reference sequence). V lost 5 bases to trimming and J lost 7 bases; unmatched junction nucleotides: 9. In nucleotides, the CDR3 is TGCAGTGCTCTTGACACCGACAGGGGGAATTCACCCCTCCACTTT. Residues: CSALDTDRGNSPLHF.

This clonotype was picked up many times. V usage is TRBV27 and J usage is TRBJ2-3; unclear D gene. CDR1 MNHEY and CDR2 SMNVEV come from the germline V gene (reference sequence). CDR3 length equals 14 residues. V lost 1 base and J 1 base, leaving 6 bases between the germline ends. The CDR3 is CASSLYDGTDTQYF. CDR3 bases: TGTGCCAGCAGTTTATACGACGGCACAGATACGCAGTATTTT.

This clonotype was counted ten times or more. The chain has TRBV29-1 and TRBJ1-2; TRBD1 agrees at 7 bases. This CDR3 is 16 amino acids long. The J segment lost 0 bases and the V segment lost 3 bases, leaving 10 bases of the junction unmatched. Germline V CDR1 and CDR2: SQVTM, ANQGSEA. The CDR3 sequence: CSVDGTVRSSNYGYTF. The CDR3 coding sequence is TGCAGCGTTGATGGGACAGTAAGGAGCTCTAACTATGGCTACACCTTC.

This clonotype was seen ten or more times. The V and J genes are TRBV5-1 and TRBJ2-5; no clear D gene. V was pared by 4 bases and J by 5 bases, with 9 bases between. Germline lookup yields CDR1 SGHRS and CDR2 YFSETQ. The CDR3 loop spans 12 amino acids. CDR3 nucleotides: TGCGCCAGCAGCCCAGGTGGCGAGACCCAGTACTTC. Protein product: CASSPGGETQYF.

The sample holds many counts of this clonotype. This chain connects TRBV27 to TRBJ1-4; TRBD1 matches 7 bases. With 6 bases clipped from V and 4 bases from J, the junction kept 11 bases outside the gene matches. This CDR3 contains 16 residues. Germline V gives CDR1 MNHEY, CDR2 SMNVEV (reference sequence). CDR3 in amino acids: CASRGITGQHNEKLFF. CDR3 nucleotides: TGTGCCAGCAGAGGCATAACGGGACAGCATAATGAAAAACTGTTTTTT.

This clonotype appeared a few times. The DNA for the CDR3 is TGTGCCAGCAGGGTCGCAGGGACCCAGTACTTC. Its translation is CASRVAGTQYF. This rearrangement joins TRBV28 to TRBJ2-5, with D uncertain. Germline V lookup: CDR1 MDHEN, CDR2 SYDVKM. This CDR3 is 11 amino acids long. V lost 6 bases and J lost 7, with 9 bases in between. Full variable domain (missing parts from reference TRBV28 and TRBJ2-5): DVKVTQSSRYLVKRTGEKVFLECVQDMDHENMFWYRQDPGLGLRLIYFSYDVKMKEKGDIPEGYSVSREKKERFSLILESASTNQTSMYLCASRVAGTQYFGPGTRLLVL.

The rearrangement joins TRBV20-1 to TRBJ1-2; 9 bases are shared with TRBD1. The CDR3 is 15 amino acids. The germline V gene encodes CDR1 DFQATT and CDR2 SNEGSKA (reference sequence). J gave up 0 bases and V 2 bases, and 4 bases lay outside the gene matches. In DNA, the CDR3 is TGCAGTGCTAGATGGGGGACAGGGACTAACTATGGCTACACCTTC. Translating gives CSARWGTGTNYGYTF.

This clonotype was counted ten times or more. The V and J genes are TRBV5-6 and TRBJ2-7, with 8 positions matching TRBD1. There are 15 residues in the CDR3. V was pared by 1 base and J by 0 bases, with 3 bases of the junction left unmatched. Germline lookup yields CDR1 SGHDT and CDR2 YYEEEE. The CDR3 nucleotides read TGTGCCAGCAGCTTGCGACAGGGGATCTCCTACGAGCAGTACGTC. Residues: CASSLRQGISYEQYV.

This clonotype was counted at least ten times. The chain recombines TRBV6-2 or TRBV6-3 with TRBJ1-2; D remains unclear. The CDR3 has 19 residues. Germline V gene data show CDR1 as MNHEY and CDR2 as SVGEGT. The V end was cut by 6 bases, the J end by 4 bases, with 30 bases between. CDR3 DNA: TGTGCCAGCAGCTACACAGACTGGCCGCCCCTACGGATCGGCTATGGCTACACCTTC. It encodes CASSYTDWPPLRIGYGYTF.

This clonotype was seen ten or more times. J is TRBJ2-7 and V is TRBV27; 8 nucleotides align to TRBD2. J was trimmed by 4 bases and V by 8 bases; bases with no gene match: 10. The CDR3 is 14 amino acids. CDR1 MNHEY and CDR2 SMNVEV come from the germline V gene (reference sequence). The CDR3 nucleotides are TGTGCCAGCCGGGGTGGCGGGAGGTTGTACGAGCAGTACTTC. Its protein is CASRGGGRLYEQYF.

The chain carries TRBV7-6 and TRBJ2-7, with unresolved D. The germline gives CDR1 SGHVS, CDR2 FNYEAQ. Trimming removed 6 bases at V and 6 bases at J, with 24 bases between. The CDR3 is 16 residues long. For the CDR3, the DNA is TGTGCCAGCAGTCCAAACACCTACCCGAGGACGAGCGAGCAGTACTTC. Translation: CASSPNTYPRTSEQYF.

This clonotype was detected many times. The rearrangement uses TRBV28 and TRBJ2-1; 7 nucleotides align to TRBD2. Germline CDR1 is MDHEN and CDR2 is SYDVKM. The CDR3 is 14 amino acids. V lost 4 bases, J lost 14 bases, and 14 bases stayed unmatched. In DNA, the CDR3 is TGTGCCAGCAGTTCGGAAATGAGCGGGGACCTAAAGTTCTTC. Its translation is CASSSEMSGDLKFF.

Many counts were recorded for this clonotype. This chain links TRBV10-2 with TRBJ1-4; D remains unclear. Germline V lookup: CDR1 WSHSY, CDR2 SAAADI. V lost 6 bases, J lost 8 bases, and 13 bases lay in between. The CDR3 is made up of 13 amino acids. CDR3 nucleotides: TGCGCCAGCAGCCCCGCGGTACGGGAAAAACTGTTTTTT. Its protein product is CASSPAVREKLFF.

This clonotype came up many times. Here the CDR3 reads CASSNNLGLAVTRSSYNEQFF. The DNA for the CDR3 is TGTGCCAGCAGCAACAACCTGGGACTAGCGGTTACCCGGAGCTCCTACAATGAGCAGTTCTTC. The J gene is TRBJ2-1, the V gene TRBV5-6; 11 nucleotides agree with TRBD2. The ends lost 4 bases at V and 0 bases at J; junction bases unmatched: 18. In germline, CDR1 is SGHDT, CDR2 YYEEEE. This CDR3 region has 21 residues.

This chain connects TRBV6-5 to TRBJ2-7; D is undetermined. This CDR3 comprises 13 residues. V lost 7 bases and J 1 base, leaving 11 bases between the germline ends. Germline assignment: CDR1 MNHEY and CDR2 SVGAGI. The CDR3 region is CASNQARSYEQYF. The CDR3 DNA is TGTGCCAGCAATCAGGCCAGGTCCTACGAGCAGTACTTC.

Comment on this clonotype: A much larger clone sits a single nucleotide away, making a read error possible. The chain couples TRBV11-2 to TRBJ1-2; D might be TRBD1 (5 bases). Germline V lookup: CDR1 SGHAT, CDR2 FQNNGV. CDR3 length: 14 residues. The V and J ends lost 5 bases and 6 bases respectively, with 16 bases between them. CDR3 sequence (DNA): TGTGCCAGCAGCATGGAGGGCAGGGTGGATGGCTACACCTTC. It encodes CASSMEGRVDGYTF.

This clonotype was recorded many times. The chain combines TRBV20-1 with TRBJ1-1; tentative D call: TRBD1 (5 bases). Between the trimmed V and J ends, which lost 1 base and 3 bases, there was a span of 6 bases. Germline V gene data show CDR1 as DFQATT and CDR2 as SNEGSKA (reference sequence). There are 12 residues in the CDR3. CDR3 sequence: CSARVRDTEAFF. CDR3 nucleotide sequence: TGCAGTGCTAGAGTCAGGGACACTGAAGCTTTCTTT.

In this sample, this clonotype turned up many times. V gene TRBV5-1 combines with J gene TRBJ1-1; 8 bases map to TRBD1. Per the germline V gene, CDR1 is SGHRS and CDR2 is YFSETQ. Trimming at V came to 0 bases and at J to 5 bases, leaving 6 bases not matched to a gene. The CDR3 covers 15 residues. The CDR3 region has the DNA TGCGCCAGCAGCTTGGGACAGGGGTGGACGACTGAAGCTTTCTTT. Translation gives CASSLGQGWTTEAFF.

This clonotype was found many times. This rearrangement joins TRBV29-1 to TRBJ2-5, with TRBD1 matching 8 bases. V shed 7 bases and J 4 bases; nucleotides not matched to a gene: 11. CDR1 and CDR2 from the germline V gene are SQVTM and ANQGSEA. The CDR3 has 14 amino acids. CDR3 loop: CSASTGTGGETQYF. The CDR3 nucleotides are TGCAGCGCCAGCACCGGGACAGGTGGAGAGACCCAGTACTTC. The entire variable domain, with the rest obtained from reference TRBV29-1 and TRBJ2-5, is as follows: SAVISQKPSRDICQRGTSLTIQCQVDSQVTMMFWYRQQPGQSLTLIATANQGSEATYESGFVIDKFPISRPNLTFSTLTVSNMSPEDSSIYLCSASTGTGGETQYFGPGTRLLVL.